Presented here are 23 T cell receptor beta chains from one specimen sequenced in a study of blood T cells in healthy people across ages. Sample-barcoded 5' priming and a J-beta primer mix drove a second PCR of about 6 to 12 cycles. MiXCR, run by TCRdb on the 5' RACE reads, gives a single entry per CDR3 protein. The table records about 1.4 million distinct CDR3 sequences, 45% to 70% of them present only once. The sample consisted of blood. These receptors were obtained from a man aged 18 to 30 in good health.

V is TRBV5-1 and J is TRBJ2-7; the D gene is possibly TRBD1 (5 bases). Trimming removed 0 bases from V and 7 bases from J, with 20 bases in between. Germline values: CDR1 SGHRS, CDR2 YFSETQ. The CDR3 totals 16 residues. CDR3 amino acids: CASSLDDSRKYNEQYF. For the CDR3, the DNA is TGCGCCAGCAGCTTGGACGACAGCAGGAAATACAATGAGCAGTACTTC.

The chain combines TRBV3-1 with TRBJ2-1; 10 bases match TRBD2. The V segment lost 8 bases and the J segment 5 bases; nucleotides outside the gene matches: 9. CDR1 LGHDT and CDR2 YNNKEL come from the germline V gene (reference sequence). The CDR3 runs 15 residues. CDR3 coding DNA: TGTGCCAGCGATTTTAGCGGGGGGACCCACAATGAGCAGTTCTTC. This gives the protein CASDFSGGTHNEQFF.

A few counts support this clonotype. The J gene is TRBJ2-4, the V gene TRBV2, with TRBD1 as a possible D gene (5 bases). CDR3 size: 15 residues. V was clipped by 1 base and J by 5 bases, with 12 bases between them. Germline-derived CDR1 and CDR2 are SNHLY and FYNNEI. The CDR3 loop reads CASSEGGATENIQYF. CDR3 DNA sequence: TGTGCCAGCAGTGAAGGTGGGGCGACGGAAAACATTCAGTACTTC.

Concerning this clonotype: One end of the junction is discordant with germline, which a read error may explain. The chain combines TRBV12-5 with TRBJ1-2, with 7 bases matching TRBD1. Per the germline V gene, CDR1 is LGHNT and CDR2 is FRNRAP. This CDR3 is 16 amino acids long. The CDR3 coding sequence is TGTGCTAGCGGTTTGGGAACCACAGGGGCTAACTATGGCTACACCTTC. This translates into CASGLGTTGANYGYTF.

As regards this clonotype: Germline and junction disagree at one end, which may indicate a read error. V usage is TRBV7-9 and J usage is TRBJ2-7; D gene uncertain. Germline V gene sequence: CDR1 SEHNR, CDR2 FQNEAQ (reference sequence). The CDR3 is 14 residues long. CDR3 residues: CAGSSALGSYEQYF. In DNA, the CDR3 is TGTGCCGGCAGCTCCGCCTTGGGGTCCTACGAGCAGTACTTC.

This sequence joins TRBV11-2 and TRBJ2-3; D is uncertain. Trimming left V 7 bases short and J 6 bases short, with 20 bases between. Germline CDR1 reads SGHAT; CDR2 reads FQNNGV. The CDR3 consists of 15 residues. The CDR3 region is CASKGTSAPMDTQYF. CDR3 DNA sequence: TGTGCCAGCAAGGGTACTTCCGCCCCAATGGATACGCAGTATTTT.

This chain uses TRBV12-3 or TRBV12-4 with TRBJ2-1; 7 bases are a match to TRBD2. The CDR3 spans 16 residues. The J segment lost 0 bases and the V segment lost 6 bases, leaving 8 bases of the junction unmatched. The CDR3 protein is CASRGGERSSYNEQFF. The CDR3 nucleotides are TGTGCCAGCAGGGGAGGGGAACGGAGCTCCTACAATGAGCAGTTCTTC.

This clonotype was counted between two and nine times. The V call is TRBV5-1, the J call TRBJ2-1; TRBD1 matches at 9 bases. Germline V lookup: CDR1 SGHRS, CDR2 YFSETQ. V trimming: 3 bases; J trimming: 7 bases; junction bases outside the gene matches: 5. This CDR3 has 14 amino acids. The CDR3 here is CASSSDRGVNEQFF. CDR3 in DNA: TGCGCCAGCAGCTCAGACAGGGGGGTTAATGAGCAGTTCTTC.

This chain connects TRBV6-5 to TRBJ2-5; D is possibly TRBD1 (6 bases). CDR3 length equals 15 residues. Trimming cost V 7 bases and J 5 bases, with 20 bases left between them. The V gene's germline CDR1 is MNHEY and CDR2 SVGAGI. The CDR3 here is CASTPNTGNRETQYF. As DNA, the CDR3 is TGTGCCAGCACCCCGAATACAGGGAACCGGGAGACCCAGTACTTC.

The chain links TRBV29-1 to TRBJ2-3; maybe TRBD1 (6 bases). V was trimmed by 0 bases and J by 3 bases, leaving 7 bases between them. This CDR3 contains 13 residues. The germline gives CDR1 SQVTM, CDR2 ANQGSEA. The CDR3 sequence: CSVEEGGTDTQYF. DNA for the CDR3: TGCAGCGTTGAAGAAGGGGGTACAGATACGCAGTATTTT.

This chain connects TRBV6-1 to TRBJ1-2; 9 bases are a match to TRBD1. Per the germline V gene, CDR1 is MNHNS and CDR2 is SASEGT. The CDR3 has 16 amino acids. The junction had 15 bases not matched to a gene; V was cut back by 10 bases and J by 3 bases. CDR3 residues: CATTTGTGSSDYGYTF. The DNA for the CDR3 is TGTGCCACCACCACCGGGACAGGGTCCTCAGACTATGGCTACACCTTC.

This clonotype is a singleton in its sample. This sequence joins TRBV27 and TRBJ2-4; D may be TRBD1 (6 bases). The DNA end is a closer match to TRBJ2-7, so the J assignment may be wrong. Germline-derived CDR1 and CDR2 are MNHEY and SMNVEV (reference sequence). This CDR3 contains 15 residues. CDR3 DNA: TGTGCCAGCTGGGGGCAGGGGCGCTTGGTCTACGAGCAGTACTTC. It specifies CASWGQGRLVYEQYF.

The rearrangement uses TRBV19 and TRBJ2-1; TRBD1 agrees at 8 bases. The CDR3 has 16 amino acids. Germline V CDR1 and CDR2: LNHDA, SQIVND (reference sequence). V gave up 3 bases and J gave up 8 bases; unmatched junction bases: 12. Here the CDR3 reads CASSIKMGDRTDEQFF. CDR3 bases: TGTGCCAGTAGTATTAAGATGGGGGACAGGACCGATGAGCAGTTCTTC.

This chain joins TRBV6-5 and TRBJ1-4; weak D call: TRBD1 (5 bases). This CDR3 has 15 amino acids. Germline loops: CDR1 MNHEY, CDR2 SVGAGI. V lost 5 bases to trimming and J lost 2 bases, with 12 bases between them. The CDR3 sequence: CASSDQGLTNEKLFF. The CDR3 DNA sequence: TGTGCCAGCAGTGATCAGGGTTTGACTAATGAAAAACTGTTTTTT.

This chain links TRBV27 with TRBJ1-1; D might be TRBD1 (6 bases). The V end lost 5 bases, the J end lost 4 bases, and 17 bases lay between the germline ends. Germline V lookup: CDR1 MNHEY, CDR2 SMNVEV (reference sequence). The CDR3 consists of 15 residues. The CDR3 DNA reads as TGTGCCAGCAGTCAACCACAGGGAGGAGGCACTGAAGCTTTCTTT. Amino acids: CASSQPQGGGTEAFF.

This clonotype showed up just a few times. V is TRBV29-1 and J is TRBJ2-7; D remains ambiguous. CDR3 size: 14 residues. The V gene's germline CDR1 is SQVTM and CDR2 ANQGSEA. V was cut by 0 bases and J by 3 bases, with 12 bases left in between. The CDR3 DNA follows: TGCAGCGTTGAAGAAGGGTTTGGCGGCTACGAGCAGTACTTC. It translates to CSVEEGFGGYEQYF.

CDR3 amino acids: CATSRDDHNEQFF. Written as DNA, the CDR3 is TGTGCCACCAGCAGAGATGACCACAATGAGCAGTTCTTC. The rearrangement uses TRBV15 and TRBJ2-1; D remains unclear. CDR3 size: 13 residues. Germline V gene sequence: CDR1 LNHNV, CDR2 YYDKDF (reference sequence). Trimming removed 0 bases at V and 5 bases at J, with 5 bases between.

The J gene is TRBJ2-5, the V gene TRBV3-1, with 7 nucleotides matching TRBD2. CDR1 is LGHDT, CDR2 YNNKEL, per germline (reference sequence). J lost 5 bases, V lost 1 base, and 10 bases had no gene match. This CDR3 contains 16 residues. Written as DNA, the CDR3 is TGTGCCAGCAGCCAAGGATTAGAGCGGGGATGGGAGACCCAGTACTTC. As protein: CASSQGLERGWETQYF.

The chain carries TRBV12-3 or TRBV12-4 and TRBJ2-7, with a tentative D call TRBD2 (5 bases). V was cut by 10 bases and J by 7 bases, with 20 bases left in between. The CDR3 loop spans 13 amino acids. CDR3 sequence reads: CAIRGGPSWEQYF. The CDR3 coding sequence is TGTGCCATTCGAGGAGGACCGTCCTGGGAGCAGTACTTC.

The chain links TRBV5-1 to TRBJ1-2; the D gene is possibly TRBD1 (6 bases). Trimming removed 0 bases at V and 7 bases at J, with 16 bases between. The CDR3 length is 15 residues. Germline V CDR1 and CDR2: SGHRS, YFSETQ. DNA of the CDR3: TGCGCCAGCAGCTTGGGTGGCGGGGGCGGTCCTGGCTACACCTTC. This codes for CASSLGGGGGPGYTF.

This clonotype was found a few times. The V call is TRBV29-1, the J call TRBJ2-7; a weak D match, TRBD1 (6 bases). TRBJ2-4 explains the end of the DNA better; the J call may be wrong. Germline assignment: CDR1 SQVTM and CDR2 ANQGSEA. The CDR3 loop spans 13 amino acids. CDR3 sequence: CSVEQGNTNIQYF. For the CDR3, the DNA is TGCAGCGTTGAGCAGGGGAACACTAACATTCAGTACTTC.

Only a few counts were recorded for this clonotype. The J gene is TRBJ1-5, the V gene TRBV6-6; D unresolved. The CDR3 runs 14 residues. CDR1 MNHNY and CDR2 SVGAGI come from the germline V gene (reference sequence). Trimming shortened V by 6 bases and J by 0 bases, and 9 bases separated the two germline ends. The CDR3 protein is CASRTGDSNQPQHF. The CDR3 DNA reads as TGTGCCAGCAGGACCGGCGATAGCAATCAGCCCCAGCATTTT.

The CDR3 here is CASSWSGAQYF. The CDR3 DNA follows: TGTGCCAGCAGTTGGTCGGGTGCCCAGTACTTC. J is TRBJ2-5 and V is TRBV12-3 or TRBV12-4, with D hard to call. The CDR3 runs to 11 residues. Trimming removed 4 bases at V and 9 bases at J, with 9 bases between.